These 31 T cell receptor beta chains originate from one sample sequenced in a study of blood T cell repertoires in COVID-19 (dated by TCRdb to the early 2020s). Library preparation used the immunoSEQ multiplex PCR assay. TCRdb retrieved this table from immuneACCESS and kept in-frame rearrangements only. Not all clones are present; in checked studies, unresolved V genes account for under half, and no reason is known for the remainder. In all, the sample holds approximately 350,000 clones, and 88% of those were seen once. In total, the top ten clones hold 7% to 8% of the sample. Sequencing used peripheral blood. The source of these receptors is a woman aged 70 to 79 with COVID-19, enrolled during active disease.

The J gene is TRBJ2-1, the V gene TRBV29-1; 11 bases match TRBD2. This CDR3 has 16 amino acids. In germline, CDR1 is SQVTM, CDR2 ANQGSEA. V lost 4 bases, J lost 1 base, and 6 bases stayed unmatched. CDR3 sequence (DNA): TGCAGCGTTGCGCTAGCGGGAGGCTTTTCCTACAATGAGCAGTTCTTC. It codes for CSVALAGGFSYNEQFF.

The CDR3 bases are TGTGCCAGCAGCTTAGGCCAGCGGGGGGTTCCAGATACGCAGTATTTT. This translates into CASSLGQRGVPDTQYF. This chain connects TRBV7-6 to TRBJ2-3; 9 bases match TRBD2. This CDR3 has 16 amino acids. Germline loops: CDR1 SGHVS, CDR2 FNYEAQ. V dropped 1 base and J dropped 4; count of bases not matched to a gene: 6. The complete variable domain, with remaining parts taken from reference TRBV7-6 and TRBJ2-3, reads GAGVSQSPRYKVTKRGQDVALRCDPISGHVSLYWYRQALGQGPEFLTYFNYEAQQDKSGLPNDRFSAERPEGSISTLTIQRTEQRDSAMYRCASSLGQRGVPDTQYFGPGTRLTVL.

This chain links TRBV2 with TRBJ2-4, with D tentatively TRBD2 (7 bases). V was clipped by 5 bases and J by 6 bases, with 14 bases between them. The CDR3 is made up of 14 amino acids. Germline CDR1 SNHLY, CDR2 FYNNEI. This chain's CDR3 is CASSPGGRGNIQYF. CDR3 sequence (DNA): TGTGCCAGCAGTCCGGGGGGCAGGGGAAACATTCAGTACTTC.

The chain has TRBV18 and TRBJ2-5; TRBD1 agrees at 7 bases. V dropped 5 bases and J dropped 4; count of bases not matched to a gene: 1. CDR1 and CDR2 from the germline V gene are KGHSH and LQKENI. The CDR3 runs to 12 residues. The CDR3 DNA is TGTGCCAGCTCAACAGGGGTAGAGACCCAGTACTTC. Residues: CASSTGVETQYF.

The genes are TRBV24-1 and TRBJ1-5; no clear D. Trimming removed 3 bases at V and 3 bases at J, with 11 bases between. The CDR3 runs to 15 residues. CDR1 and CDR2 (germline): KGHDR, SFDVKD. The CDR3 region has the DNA TGTGCCACCAGTGATGGTTCGGGTCTCAATCAGCCCCAGCATTTT. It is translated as CATSDGSGLNQPQHF.

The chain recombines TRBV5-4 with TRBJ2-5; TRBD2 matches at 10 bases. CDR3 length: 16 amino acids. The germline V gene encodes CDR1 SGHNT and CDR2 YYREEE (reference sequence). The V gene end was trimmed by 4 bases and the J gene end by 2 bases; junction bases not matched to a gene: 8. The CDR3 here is CASSRRSGGFQETQYF. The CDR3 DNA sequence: TGTGCCAGCAGCCGGCGTAGCGGGGGGTTTCAAGAGACCCAGTACTTC.

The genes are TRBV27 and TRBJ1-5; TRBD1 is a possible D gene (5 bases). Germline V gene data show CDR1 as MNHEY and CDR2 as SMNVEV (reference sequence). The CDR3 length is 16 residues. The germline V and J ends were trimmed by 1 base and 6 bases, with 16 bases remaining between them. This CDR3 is CASSLLGGVVSQPQHF. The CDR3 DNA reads TGTGCCAGCAGTTTATTGGGGGGGGTTGTTAGTCAGCCCCAGCATTTT.

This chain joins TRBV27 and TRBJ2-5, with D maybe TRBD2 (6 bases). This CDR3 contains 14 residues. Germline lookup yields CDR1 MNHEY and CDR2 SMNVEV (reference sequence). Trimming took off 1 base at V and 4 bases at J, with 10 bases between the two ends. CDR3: CASSLWGVGETQYF. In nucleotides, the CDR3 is TGTGCCAGCAGTTTATGGGGGGTAGGAGAGACCCAGTACTTC.

DNA for the CDR3: TGTGCCAGCAGACTGGACAGGGGTAACTCCTACGAGCAGTACTTC. Translating it yields CASRLDRGNSYEQYF. The rearrangement joins TRBV2 to TRBJ2-7; 9 positions agree with TRBD1. Germline V gives CDR1 SNHLY, CDR2 FYNNEI. The trim removed 6 bases at V and 0 bases at J, leaving 6 bases unmatched. This CDR3 contains 15 residues.

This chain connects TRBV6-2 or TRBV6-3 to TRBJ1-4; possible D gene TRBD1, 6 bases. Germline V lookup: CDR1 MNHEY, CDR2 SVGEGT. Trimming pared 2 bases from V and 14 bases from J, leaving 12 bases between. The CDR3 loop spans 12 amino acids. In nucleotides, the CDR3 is TGTGCCAGCAGTTACCCGAAAGACAGGCTGTTTTTT. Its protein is CASSYPKDRLFF.

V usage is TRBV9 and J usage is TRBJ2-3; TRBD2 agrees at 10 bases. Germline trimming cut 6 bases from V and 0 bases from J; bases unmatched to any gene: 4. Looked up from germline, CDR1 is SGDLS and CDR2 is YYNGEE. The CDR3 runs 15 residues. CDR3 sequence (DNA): TGTGCCAGCACAGCGGGGGGGACTAGCACAGATACGCAGTATTTT. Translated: CASTAGGTSTDTQYF.

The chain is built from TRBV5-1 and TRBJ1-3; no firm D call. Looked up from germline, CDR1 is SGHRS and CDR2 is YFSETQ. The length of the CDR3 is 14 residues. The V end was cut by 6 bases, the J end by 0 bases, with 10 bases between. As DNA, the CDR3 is TGCGCCAGCAAGGACGGGGTCTCTGGAAACACCATATATTTT. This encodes CASKDGVSGNTIYF.

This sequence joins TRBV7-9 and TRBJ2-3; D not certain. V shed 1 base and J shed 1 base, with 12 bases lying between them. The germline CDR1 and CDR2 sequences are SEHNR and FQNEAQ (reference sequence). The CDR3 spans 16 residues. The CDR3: CASSLVLPRGTDTQYF. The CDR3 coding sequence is TGTGCCAGCAGCTTAGTGCTCCCTAGAGGCACAGATACGCAGTATTTT.

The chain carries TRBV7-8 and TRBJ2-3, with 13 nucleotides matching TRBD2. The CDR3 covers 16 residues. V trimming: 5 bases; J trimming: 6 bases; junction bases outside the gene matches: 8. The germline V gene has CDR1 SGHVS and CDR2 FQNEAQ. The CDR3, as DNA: TGTGCCAGCAGCCCCGGACTAGCGGGGGACGAGGATACGCAGTATTTT. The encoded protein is CASSPGLAGDEDTQYF.

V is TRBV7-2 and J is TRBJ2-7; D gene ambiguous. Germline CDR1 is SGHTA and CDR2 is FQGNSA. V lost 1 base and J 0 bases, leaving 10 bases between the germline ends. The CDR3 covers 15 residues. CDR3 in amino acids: CASSLEAESSYEQYF. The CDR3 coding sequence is TGTGCCAGCAGCTTAGAGGCGGAAAGCTCCTACGAGCAGTACTTC.

The CDR3 DNA is TGTGCCAGCAGTTACCGTCCGGGAGGGGGAAACACCATATATTTT. Translated: CASSYRPGGGNTIYF. The chain has TRBV6-5 and TRBJ1-3; no clear D gene. The CDR3 extends over 15 amino acids. The V gene lost 2 bases and the J gene lost 4 bases, with 12 bases spanning the gap. Germline V CDR1 and CDR2: MNHEY, SVGAGI.

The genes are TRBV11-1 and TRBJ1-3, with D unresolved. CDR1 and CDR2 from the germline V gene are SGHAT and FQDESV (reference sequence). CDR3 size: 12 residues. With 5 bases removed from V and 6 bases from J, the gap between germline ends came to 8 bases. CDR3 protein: CASSRESNTIYF. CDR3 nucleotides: TGTGCCAGCAGCCGCGAATCAAACACCATATATTTT.

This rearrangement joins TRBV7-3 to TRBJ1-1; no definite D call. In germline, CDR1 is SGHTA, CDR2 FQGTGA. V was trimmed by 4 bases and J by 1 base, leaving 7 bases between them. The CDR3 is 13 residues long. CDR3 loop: CASSSRANTEAFF. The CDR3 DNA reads TGTGCCAGCAGCTCGAGGGCGAACACTGAAGCTTTCTTT. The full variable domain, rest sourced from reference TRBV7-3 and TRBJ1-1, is GAGVSQTPSNKVTEKGKYVELRCDPISGHTALYWYRQSLGQGPEFLIYFQGTGAADDSGLPNDRFFAVRPEGSVSTLKIQRTERGDSAVYLCASSSRANTEAFFGQGTRLTVV.

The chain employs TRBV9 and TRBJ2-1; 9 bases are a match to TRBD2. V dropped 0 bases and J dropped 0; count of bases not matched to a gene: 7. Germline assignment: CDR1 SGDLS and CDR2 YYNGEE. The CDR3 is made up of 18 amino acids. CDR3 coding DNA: TGTGCCAGCAGCGTAGTTAGCGGGGGTATTAGCTCCTACAATGAGCAGTTCTTC. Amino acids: CASSVVSGGISSYNEQFF. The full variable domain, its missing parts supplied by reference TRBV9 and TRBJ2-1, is DSGVTQTPKHLITATGQRVTLRCSPRSGDLSVYWYQQSLDQGLQFLIQYYNGEERAKGNILERFSAQQFPDLHSELNLSSLELGDSALYFCASSVVSGGISSYNEQFFGPGTRLTVL.

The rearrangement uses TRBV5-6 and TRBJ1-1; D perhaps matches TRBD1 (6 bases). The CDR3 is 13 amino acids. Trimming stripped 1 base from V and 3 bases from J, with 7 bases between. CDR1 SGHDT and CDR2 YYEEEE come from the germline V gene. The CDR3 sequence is CASSLNRDTEAFF. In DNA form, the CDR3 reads TGTGCCAGCAGCTTGAACAGGGACACTGAAGCTTTCTTT.

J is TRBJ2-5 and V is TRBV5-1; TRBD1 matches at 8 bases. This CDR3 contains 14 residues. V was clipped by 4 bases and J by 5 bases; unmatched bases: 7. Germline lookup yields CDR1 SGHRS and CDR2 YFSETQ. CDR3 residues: CASSQGANGETQYF. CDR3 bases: TGCGCCAGCAGCCAGGGGGCGAATGGGGAGACCCAGTACTTC.

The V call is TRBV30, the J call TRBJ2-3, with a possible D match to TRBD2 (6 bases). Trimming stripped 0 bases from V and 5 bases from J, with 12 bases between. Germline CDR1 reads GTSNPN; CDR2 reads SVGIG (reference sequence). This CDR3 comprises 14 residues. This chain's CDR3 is CAWSVGGAQDTQYF. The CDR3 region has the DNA TGTGCCTGGAGTGTTGGAGGGGCACAAGATACGCAGTATTTT. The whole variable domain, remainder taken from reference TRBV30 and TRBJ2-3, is SQTIHQWPATLVQPVGSPLSLECTVEGTSNPNLYWYRQAAGRGLQLLFYSVGIGQISSEVPQNLSASRPQDRQFILSSKKLLLSDSGFYLCAWSVGGAQDTQYFGPGTRLTVL.

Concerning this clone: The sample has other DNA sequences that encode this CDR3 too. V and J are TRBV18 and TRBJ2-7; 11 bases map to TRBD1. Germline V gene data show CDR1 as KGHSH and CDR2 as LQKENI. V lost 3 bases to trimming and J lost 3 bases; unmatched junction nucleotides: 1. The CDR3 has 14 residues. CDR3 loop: CASSPGTGGYEQYF. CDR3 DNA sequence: TGTGCCAGCTCACCCGGGACAGGGGGCTACGAGCAGTACTTC.

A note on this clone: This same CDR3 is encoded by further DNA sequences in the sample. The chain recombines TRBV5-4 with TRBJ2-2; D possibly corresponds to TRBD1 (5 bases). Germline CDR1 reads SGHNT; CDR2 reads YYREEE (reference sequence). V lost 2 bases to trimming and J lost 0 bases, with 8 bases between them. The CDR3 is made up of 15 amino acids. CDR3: CASSLAGTNTGELFF. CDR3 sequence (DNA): TGTGCCAGCAGCTTAGCAGGGACGAACACCGGGGAGCTGTTTTTT.

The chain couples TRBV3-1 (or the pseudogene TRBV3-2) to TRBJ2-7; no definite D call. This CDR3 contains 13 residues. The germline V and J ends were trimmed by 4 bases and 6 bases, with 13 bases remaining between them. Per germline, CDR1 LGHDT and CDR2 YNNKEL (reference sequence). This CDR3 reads CASSLSDLGEQYF. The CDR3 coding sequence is TGTGCCAGCAGCCTCAGTGACTTGGGCGAGCAGTACTTC.

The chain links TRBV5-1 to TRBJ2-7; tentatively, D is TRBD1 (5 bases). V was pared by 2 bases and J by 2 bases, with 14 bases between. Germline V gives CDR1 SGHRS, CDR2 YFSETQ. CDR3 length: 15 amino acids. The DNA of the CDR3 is TGCGCCAGCAGCTTTGGCCAGGGCGCCGCCTACGAGCAGTACTTC. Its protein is CASSFGQGAAYEQYF.

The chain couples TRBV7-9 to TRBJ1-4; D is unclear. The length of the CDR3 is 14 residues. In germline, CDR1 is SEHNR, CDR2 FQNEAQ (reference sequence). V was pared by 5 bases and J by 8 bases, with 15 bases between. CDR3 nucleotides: TGTGCCAGCAGCATAGATGGTAGTCCCGAAAAACTGTTTTTT. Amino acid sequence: CASSIDGSPEKLFF.

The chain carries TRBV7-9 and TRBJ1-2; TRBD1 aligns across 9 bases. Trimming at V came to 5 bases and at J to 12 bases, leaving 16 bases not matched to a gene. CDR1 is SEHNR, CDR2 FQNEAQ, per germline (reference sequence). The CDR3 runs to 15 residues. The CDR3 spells CASSPGPPGQGTDTF. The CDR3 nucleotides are TGTGCCAGCAGCCCCGGCCCCCCGGGACAGGGAACGGACACCTTC.

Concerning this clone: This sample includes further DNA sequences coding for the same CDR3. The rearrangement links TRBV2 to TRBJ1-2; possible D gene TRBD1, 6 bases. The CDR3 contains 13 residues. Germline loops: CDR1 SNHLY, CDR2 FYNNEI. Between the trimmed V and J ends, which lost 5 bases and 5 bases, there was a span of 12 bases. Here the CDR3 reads CASSPRQDYGYTF. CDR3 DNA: TGTGCCAGCAGTCCCCGACAGGATTATGGCTACACCTTC.

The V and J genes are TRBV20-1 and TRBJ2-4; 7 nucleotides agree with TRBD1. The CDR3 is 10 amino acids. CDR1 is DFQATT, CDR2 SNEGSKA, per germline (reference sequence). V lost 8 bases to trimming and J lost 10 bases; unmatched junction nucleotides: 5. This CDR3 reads CSLGGDIQYF. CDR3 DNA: TGCAGTCTAGGGGGCGATATTCAGTACTTC.

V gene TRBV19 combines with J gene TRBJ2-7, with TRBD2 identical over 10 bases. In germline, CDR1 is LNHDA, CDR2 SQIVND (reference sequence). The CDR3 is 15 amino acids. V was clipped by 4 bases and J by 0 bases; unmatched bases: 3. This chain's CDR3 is CASSRTSGNSYEQYF. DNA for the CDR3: TGTGCCAGTAGTAGGACTAGCGGAAACTCCTACGAGCAGTACTTC.